This T cell receptor (beta chain) is drawn from a study of radiation and T cells in renal cell carcinoma (dated by TCRdb to the early 2020s). Study-wide context: The samples were obtained from a clinical trial, where primary renal cell carcinomas were treated with 15 Gy stereotactic body radiation therapy and then removed by nephrectomy 4 weeks afterward. In total, 50 to 55 samples, comprising approximately 26 tumors and 27 peripheral blood samples, were subjected to TCR beta sequencing. In the approximately 58 samples combined, around 3.7 million unique CDR3 nucleotide sequences were found, encoding approximately 2,800,000 unique CDR3 amino acid sequences. General findings and caveats noted by the study authors: With a single-armed trial design, the study had no way to address how radiation dose or scheduling affects the TCR repertoire. Because pretreatment tumor biopsies were not available, the baseline intratumoral presence of clonotypes could not be determined. In blood, the top tumor clonotypes increased from baseline to 2 weeks after radiation and then shrank by 4 weeks, which suggests a temporary expansion of tumor-resident clones. Dynamics of the blood repertoire were not tracked past 4 weeks after treatment.

To note about this clone: The target of this receptor is not known. No much larger clonotype is one base removed from it; base qualities were not supplied.

The CDR3 has 16 amino acids, counting the end cysteine and phenylalanine. The CDR3 DNA has 48 bases and is translated from base 1. Taken from the germline V gene, the CDR1 and CDR2 loops are SGHAT and FQNNGV. The junction carries 17 bases between V and J, which are trimmed by 5 bases and 2 bases respectively. TCR beta libraries were generated from genomic DNA with the immunoSEQ kit, following the manufacturer's recommendations. For library preparation, a first multiplex PCR was performed with proprietary primers, followed by a second PCR in which unique barcodes were added, and bead cleanups were performed after each round. A kit-provided positive control reaction and a negative control reaction were included in every sample batch. The final libraries were assessed on an Agilent 4200 TapeStation D1000 ScreenTape, pooled by volume, and quantified by qPCR. Sequencing was performed on an Illumina NextSeq500 using a MidOutput 150-cycle cartridge, with 156 Read1 cycles, 15 Index1 cycles, and the kit custom primers. The pooled library was loaded at 0.75 to 1 pM, and about 21% PhiX control was spiked in. The published analysis was carried out like this. The vendor-processed data were analyzed in R, and a clonotype was defined as all T cells that share the same CDR3 nucleotide sequence. In the clone abundance analyses, frequencies were normalized to the 10,000 most abundant clones in each sample. Public T cell clones, which averaged fewer than five per sample, were excluded before analysis. Tumor-enriched clonotypes and baseline blood-enriched clonotypes were defined as those with an abundance difference of at least 32-fold between compartments. A beta-binomial differential abundance model was applied to find clonotypes that expanded or contracted between blood time points. Tumor-blood repertoire similarity was measured with the Baroni-Urbani and Buser coefficient, and group comparisons used two-tailed Wilcoxon tests in R. The clones in this table, taken by TCRdb from immuneACCESS, are in-frame only. Not every clone is retained; where verified, under half of the shortfall comes from an unresolved V gene, and the cause of the rest is unknown. The V and J calls and clone size are taken from that table; D and trimming were inferred from the DNA. The sample table shows 70,000 to 80,000 clones, and about 86% are seen once. Of the sample, 20% to 25% is held by the ten largest clones.

In light of the paper, this sample's time point label describes: blood 2 weeks post-SBRT. Interpreted using the paper, the treatment or condition label stands for: 15 Gy SBRT to primary tumor, nephrectomy 4 weeks later. To follow tumor-enriched clonotypes, peripheral blood was collected serially from radiation-treated patients at baseline and again at 2 weeks and 4 weeks after SBRT. Renal cell carcinoma with clear cell pathology was present in all patients. The QIAamp DNA Blood Mini Kit (Qiagen) was used to prepare genomic DNA for TCR sequencing. Samples were included in the analyses only if all quality control checks were passed.

Source: blood, taken from a patient whose treatment included radiotherapy and nephrectomy. The chain employs TRBV11-2 and TRBJ2-3; perhaps TRBD2 is the D gene, with 6 bases matching. The sequence was obtained from a woman in her forties or fifties with renal cell carcinoma. The DNA sequence is TGTGCCAGCAGCCCGGGACTCACTCGTACCACAGATACGCAGTATTTT. This gives the protein CASSPGLTRTTDTQYF.